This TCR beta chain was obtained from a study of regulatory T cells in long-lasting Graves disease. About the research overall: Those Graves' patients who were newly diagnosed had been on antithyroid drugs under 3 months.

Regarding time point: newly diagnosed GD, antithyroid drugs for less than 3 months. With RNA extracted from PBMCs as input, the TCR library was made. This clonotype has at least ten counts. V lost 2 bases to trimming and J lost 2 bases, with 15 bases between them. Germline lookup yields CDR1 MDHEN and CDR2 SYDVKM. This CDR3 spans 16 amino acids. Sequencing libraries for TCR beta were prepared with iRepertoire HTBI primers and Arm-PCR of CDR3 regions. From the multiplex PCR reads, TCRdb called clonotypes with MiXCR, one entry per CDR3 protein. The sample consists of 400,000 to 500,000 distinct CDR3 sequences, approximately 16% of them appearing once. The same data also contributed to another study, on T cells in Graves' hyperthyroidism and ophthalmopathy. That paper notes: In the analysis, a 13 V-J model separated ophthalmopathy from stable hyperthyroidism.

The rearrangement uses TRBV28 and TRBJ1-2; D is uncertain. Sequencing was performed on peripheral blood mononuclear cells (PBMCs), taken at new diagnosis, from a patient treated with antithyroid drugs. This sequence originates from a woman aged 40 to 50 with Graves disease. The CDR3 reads CASSLAGSQSNYGYTF. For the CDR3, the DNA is TGTGCCAGCAGTTTAGCGGGCAGCCAAAGCAACTATGGCTACACCTTC.